This T cell receptor beta chain derives from a study of T cell clonality in common variable immunodeficiency. Study-wide points: Common variable immunodeficiency TCR beta sequences reportedly had fewer deletions and N-nucleotide insertions. Compared with healthy controls, CVID subjects showed increased TCRbeta clonality, mostly in about a third.

Caucasian heritage predominated among both patients and controls. No CVID subject was ill or on immunomodulatory drugs when sampled. V was pared by 5 bases and J by 4 bases, with 8 bases of the junction left unmatched. The germline V gene has CDR1 LNHDA and CDR2 SQIVND (reference sequence). This CDR3 has 15 residues. Profiling relied on immunoSEQ multiplex PCR, and the TCRdb table lists in-frame clones only, not all of them. This sample has approximately 15,000 clones, each found more than once. There are a few counts of this clone. Its target is not known. The CDR3 end lies 3 residues beyond the end of the read and is filled in from the germline J gene.

V usage is TRBV19 and J usage is TRBJ2-7; 10 bases agree with TRBD2. The origin of this receptor is a human donor with common variable immunodeficiency. The sequencing input was peripheral blood mononuclear cells. CDR3 bases read: TGTGCCAGTAGTTCCCCGGGACTAGCGTCTTACGAG. Amino acids: CASSSPGLASYE. The complete CDR3 sequence is CASSSPGLASYEQYF.